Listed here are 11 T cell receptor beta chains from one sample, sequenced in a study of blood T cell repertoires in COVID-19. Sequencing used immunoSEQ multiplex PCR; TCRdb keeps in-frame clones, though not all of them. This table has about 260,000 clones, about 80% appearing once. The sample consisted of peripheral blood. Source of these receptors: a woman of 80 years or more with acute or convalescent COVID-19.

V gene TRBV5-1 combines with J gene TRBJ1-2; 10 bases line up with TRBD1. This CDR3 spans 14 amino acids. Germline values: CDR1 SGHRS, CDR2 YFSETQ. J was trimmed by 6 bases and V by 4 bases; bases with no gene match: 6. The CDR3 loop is CASSVTGGVDGYTF. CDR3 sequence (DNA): TGCGCCAGCAGCGTGACAGGGGGCGTCGATGGCTACACCTTC.

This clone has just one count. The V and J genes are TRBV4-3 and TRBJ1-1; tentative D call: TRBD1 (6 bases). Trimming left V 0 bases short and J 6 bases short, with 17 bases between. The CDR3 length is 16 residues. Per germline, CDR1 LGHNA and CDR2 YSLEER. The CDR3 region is CASSQDPSGGASEAFF. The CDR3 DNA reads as TGCGCCAGCAGCCAAGATCCATCTGGGGGGGCCTCTGAAGCTTTCTTT.

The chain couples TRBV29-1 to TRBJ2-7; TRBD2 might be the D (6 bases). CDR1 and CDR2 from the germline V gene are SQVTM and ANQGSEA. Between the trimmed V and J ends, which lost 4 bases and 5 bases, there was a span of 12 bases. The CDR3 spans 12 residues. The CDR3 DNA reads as TGCAGCGTTGGTGGGGGGAGGCACGAGCAGTACTTC. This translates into CSVGGGRHEQYF.

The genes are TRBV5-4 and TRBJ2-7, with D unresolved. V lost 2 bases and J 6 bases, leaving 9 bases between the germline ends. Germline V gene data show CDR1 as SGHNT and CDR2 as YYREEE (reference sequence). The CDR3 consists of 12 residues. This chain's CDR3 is CASSLVSGEQYF. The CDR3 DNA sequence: TGTGCCAGCAGCTTAGTGAGTGGCGAGCAGTACTTC.

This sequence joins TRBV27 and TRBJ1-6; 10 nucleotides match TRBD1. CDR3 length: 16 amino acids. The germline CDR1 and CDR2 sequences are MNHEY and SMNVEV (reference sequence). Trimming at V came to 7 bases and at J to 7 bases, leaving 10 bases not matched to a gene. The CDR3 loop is CASMEGDRGNNSPLHF. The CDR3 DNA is TGTGCCAGCATGGAGGGGGACAGGGGTAACAATTCACCCCTCCACTTT.

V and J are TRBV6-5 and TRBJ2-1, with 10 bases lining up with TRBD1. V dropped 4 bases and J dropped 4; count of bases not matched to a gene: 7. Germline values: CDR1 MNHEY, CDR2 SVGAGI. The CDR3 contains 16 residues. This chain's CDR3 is CASSLIGTGEYNEQFF. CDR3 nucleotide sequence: TGTGCCAGCAGTTTGATAGGGACAGGGGAATACAATGAGCAGTTCTTC.

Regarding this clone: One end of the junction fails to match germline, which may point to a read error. CDR3 loop: CASSTTVTQYF. CDR3 DNA sequence: TGTGCCAGCAGCACGACAGTTACGCAGTATTTT. The chain joins TRBV3-1 (or the pseudogene TRBV3-2) to TRBJ2-3; possible D gene TRBD1, 5 bases. Germline V gene sequence: CDR1 LGHDT, CDR2 YNNKEL (reference sequence). The CDR3 has 11 amino acids.

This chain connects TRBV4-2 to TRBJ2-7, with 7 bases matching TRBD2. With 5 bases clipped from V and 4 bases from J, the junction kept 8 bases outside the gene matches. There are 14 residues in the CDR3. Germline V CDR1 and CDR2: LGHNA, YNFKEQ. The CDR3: CASSGDYLGYEQYF. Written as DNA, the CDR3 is TGTGCCAGCAGCGGGGACTACTTAGGGTACGAGCAGTACTTC.

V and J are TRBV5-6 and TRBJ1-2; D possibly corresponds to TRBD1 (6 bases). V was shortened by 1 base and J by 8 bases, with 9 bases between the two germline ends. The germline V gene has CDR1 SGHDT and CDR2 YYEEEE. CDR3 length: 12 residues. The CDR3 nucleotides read TGTGCCAGCAGCTTGTTAGGGGGAGGCTACACCTTC. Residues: CASSLLGGGYTF.

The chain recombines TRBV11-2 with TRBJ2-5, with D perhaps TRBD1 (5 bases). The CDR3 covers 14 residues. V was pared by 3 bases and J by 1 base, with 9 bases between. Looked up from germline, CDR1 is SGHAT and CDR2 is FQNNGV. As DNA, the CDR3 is TGTGCCAGCAGCTTGACAGCCGCCCAAGAGACCCAGTACTTC. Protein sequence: CASSLTAAQETQYF. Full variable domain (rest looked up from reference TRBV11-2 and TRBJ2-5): EAGVAQSPRYKIIEKRQSVAFWCNPISGHATLYWYQQILGQGPKLLIQFQNNGVVDDSQLPKDRFSAERLKGVDSTLKIQPAKLEDSAVYLCASSLTAAQETQYFGPGTRLLVL.

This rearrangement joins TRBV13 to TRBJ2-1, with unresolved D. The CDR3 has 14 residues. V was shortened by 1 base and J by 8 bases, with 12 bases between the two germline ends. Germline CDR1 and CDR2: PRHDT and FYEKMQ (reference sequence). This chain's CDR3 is CASSLVATIDEQFF. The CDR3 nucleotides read TGTGCCAGCAGCTTAGTGGCCACAATCGATGAGCAGTTCTTC.